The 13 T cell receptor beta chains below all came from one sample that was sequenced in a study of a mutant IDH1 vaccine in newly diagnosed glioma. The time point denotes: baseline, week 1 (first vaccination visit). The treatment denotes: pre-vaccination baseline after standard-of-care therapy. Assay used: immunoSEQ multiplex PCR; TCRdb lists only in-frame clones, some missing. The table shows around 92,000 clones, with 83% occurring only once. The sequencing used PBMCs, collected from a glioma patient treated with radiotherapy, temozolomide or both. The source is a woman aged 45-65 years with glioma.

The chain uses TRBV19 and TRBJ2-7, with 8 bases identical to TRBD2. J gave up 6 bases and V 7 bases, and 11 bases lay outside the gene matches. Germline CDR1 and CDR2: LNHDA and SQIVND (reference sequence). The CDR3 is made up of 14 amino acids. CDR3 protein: CASTLGGGLGEQYF. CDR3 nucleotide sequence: TGTGCCAGTACCTTAGGCGGGGGGCTCGGCGAGCAGTACTTC.

The CDR3 nucleotides are TGTGCCAGCAGCTTGGTGCGGGGACAAGAGCAGTACTTC. Protein: CASSLVRGQEQYF. The chain employs TRBV5-6 and TRBJ2-7; TRBD1 or TRBD2 may be the D gene (6 bases each). Germline V gives CDR1 SGHDT, CDR2 YYEEEE. The CDR3 covers 13 residues. The V gene lost 0 bases and the J gene lost 7 bases, with 11 bases spanning the gap.

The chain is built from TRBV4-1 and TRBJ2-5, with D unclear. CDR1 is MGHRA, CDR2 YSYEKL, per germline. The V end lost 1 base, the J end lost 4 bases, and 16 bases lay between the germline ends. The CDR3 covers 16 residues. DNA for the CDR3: TGCGCCAGCAGCCAAGTGGAATTGCTAGGAGCAGAGACCCAGTACTTC. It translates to CASSQVELLGAETQYF.

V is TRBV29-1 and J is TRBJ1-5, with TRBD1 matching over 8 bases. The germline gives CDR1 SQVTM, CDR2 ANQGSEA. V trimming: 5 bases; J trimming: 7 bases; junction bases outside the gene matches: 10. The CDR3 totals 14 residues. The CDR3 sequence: CSVSSGGVGQPQHF. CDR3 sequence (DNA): TGCAGCGTTTCATCAGGGGGCGTTGGACAGCCCCAGCATTTT.

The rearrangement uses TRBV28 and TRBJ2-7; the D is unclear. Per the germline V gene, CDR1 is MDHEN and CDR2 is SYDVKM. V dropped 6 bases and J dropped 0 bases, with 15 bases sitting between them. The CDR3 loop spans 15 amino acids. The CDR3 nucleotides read TGTGCCAGCAGCCCCTCCTACACAAGCTCCTACGAGCAGTACTTC. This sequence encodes CASSPSYTSSYEQYF.

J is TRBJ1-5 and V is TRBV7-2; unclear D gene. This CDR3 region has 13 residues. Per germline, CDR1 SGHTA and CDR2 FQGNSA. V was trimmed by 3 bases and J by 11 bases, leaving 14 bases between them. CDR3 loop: CASSFGSSTAQHF. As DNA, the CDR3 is TGTGCCAGCAGCTTTGGGAGTTCAACAGCCCAGCATTTT.

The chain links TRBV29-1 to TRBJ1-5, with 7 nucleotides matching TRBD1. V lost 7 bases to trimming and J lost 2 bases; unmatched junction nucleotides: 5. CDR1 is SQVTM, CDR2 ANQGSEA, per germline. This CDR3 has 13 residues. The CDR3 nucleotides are TGCAGCGCTGTCGGACAGGGCAATCAGCCCCAGCATTTT. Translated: CSAVGQGNQPQHF.

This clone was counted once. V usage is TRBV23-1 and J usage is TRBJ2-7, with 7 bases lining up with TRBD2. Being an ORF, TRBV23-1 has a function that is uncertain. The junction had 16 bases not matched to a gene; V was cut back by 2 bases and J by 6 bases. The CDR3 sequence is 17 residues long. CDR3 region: CASSQRGGTGLTTEQYF. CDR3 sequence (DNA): TGCGCCAGCAGTCAACGAGGAGGGACGGGACTAACGACCGAGCAGTACTTC.

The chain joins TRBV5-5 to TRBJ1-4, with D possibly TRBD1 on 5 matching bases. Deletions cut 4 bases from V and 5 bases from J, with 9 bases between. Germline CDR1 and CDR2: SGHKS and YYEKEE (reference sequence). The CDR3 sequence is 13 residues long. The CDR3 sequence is CASSGGRNEKLFF. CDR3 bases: TGTGCCAGCAGCGGGGGTCGGAATGAAAAACTGTTTTTT.

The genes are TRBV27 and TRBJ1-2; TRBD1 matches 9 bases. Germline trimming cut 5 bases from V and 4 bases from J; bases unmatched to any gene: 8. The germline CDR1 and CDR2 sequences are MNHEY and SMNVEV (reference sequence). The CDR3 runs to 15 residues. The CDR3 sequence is CASSPGTGSGYGYTF. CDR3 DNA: TGTGCCAGCAGTCCCGGGACAGGGAGTGGCTATGGCTACACCTTC.

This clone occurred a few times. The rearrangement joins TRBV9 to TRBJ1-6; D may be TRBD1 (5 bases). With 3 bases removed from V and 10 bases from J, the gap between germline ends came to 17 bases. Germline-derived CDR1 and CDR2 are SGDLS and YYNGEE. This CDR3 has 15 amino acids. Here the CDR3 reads CASSARPGVESPLHF. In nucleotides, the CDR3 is TGTGCCAGCAGCGCCCGACCGGGGGTTGAATCACCCCTCCACTTT.

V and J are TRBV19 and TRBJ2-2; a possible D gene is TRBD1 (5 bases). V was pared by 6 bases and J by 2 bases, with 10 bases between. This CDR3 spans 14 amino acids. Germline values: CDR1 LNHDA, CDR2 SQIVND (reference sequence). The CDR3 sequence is CASRRQGNTGELFF. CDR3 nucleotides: TGTGCCAGTAGAAGGCAGGGAAACACCGGGGAGCTGTTTTTT.

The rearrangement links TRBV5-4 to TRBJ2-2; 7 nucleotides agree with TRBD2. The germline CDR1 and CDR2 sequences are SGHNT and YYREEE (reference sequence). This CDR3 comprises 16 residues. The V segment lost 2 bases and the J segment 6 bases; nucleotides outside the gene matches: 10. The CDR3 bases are TGTGCCAGCAGCTTCGTGCGGGGGAGCGAGTCCGGGGAGCTGTTTTTT. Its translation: CASSFVRGSESGELFF.